The rows below give T cell receptor beta chains drawn from one sample of a study of blood T cell repertoires in COVID-19. Clones were sequenced by immunoSEQ multiplex PCR, and TCRdb holds only the in-frame ones, with some missing. This sample has roughly 91,000 clones, with around 84% found just once. Sequenced material: peripheral blood. All receptors come from a man aged 65 to 79 with active or convalescent COVID-19. Each CDR3 is given with its conserved first and last residue. Fields, in order: V gene, clone size, D gene, J gene, CDR3 protein, CDR3 DNA. The D gene is left open where the match is weak. Part of the rows lack a size; the others show once, few, many or a class for expanded clones.

TRBV23-1	once	-	TRBJ1-6	CASSHRGGRDNSPLHF	TGCGCCAGCAGTCACCGAGGTGGCAGGGATAATTCACCCCTCCACTTT
TRBV7-2	-	-	TRBJ2-3	CASSPGESTDTQYF	TGTGCCAGCAGCCCGGGGGAGAGCACAGATACGCAGTATTTT
TRBV4-1	-	-	TRBJ2-1	CASSQVPGSYNEQFF	TGCGCCAGCAGCCAAGTACCAGGCTCCTACAATGAGCAGTTCTTC
TRBV28	-	TRBD1	TRBJ2-7	CASSSVRDRVATSSEQYF	TGTGCCAGCAGCTCGGTCCGGGACAGGGTTGCAACCTCCTCCGAGCAGTACTTC
TRBV28	-	TRBD1	TRBJ1-6	CASSAPGQINSPLHF	TGTGCCAGCAGTGCCCCGGGACAGATTAATTCACCCCTCCACTTT
TRBV29-1	-	-	TRBJ1-3	CSVVFSRASGNTIYF	TGCAGCGTTGTCTTCAGCAGGGCCTCTGGAAACACCATATATTTT
TRBV2	-	-	TRBJ1-1	CASKKGRGFTEAFF	TGTGCCAGCAAAAAAGGCAGGGGTTTCACTGAAGCTTTCTTT
TRBV2	-	TRBD1	TRBJ1-2	CATATGPKGYTF	TGTGCCACCGCGACAGGGCCGAAGGGCTACACCTTC
TRBV6-1	-	TRBD1	TRBJ1-2	CASSRGQGDYGYTF	TGTGCCAGCAGCAGGGGGCAGGGCGACTATGGCTACACCTTC
TRBV7-3	-	TRBD2	TRBJ2-5	CASSLDSGAGQETQYF	TGTGCCAGCAGTTTAGATAGCGGGGCGGGCCAAGAGACCCAGTACTTC
TRBV11-1	-	-	TRBJ1-1	CASSLAQGRAGTEAFF	TGTGCCAGCAGCTTAGCGCAGGGCAGGGCCGGCACTGAAGCTTTCTTT
TRBV28	-	-	TRBJ1-2	CASKSGFGYTF	TGTGCCAGCAAGTCAGGGTTTGGCTACACCTTC
TRBV28	-	TRBD2	TRBJ2-2	CASSSGGSGLGELFF	TGTGCCAGCAGTTCGGGGGGTAGCGGGTTAGGGGAGCTGTTTTTT
TRBV6-5	-	TRBD1	TRBJ1-1	CASRPDRGNTEAFF	TGTGCCAGCCGCCCGGACAGGGGGAACACTGAAGCTTTCTTT
TRBV15	-	TRBD1	TRBJ1-5	CATSRPTGASPGYSNQPQHF	TGTGCCACCAGCAGACCCACAGGGGCCTCTCCCGGTTATAGCAATCAGCCCCAGCATTTT
TRBV30	-	-	TRBJ1-3	CAQTRGSGNTIYF	TGTGCCCAAACCAGGGGCTCTGGAAACACCATATATTTT
TRBV2	-	-	TRBJ1-5	CASSRDSNQPQHF	TGTGCCAGCAGTCGCGATAGCAATCAGCCCCAGCATTTT
TRBV7-3	-	-	TRBJ2-5	CASSLSSGDGETQYF	TGTGCCAGCAGCCTTTCCAGCGGTGACGGGGAGACCCAGTACTTC
TRBV9	-	-	TRBJ2-5	CASSVGVSETQYF	TGTGCCAGCAGCGTAGGAGTTAGCGAGACCCAGTACTTC
TRBV5-1	-	-	TRBJ2-5	CASMASLQETQYF	TGCGCCAGCATGGCTAGCCTTCAAGAGACCCAGTACTTC
TRBV19	-	-	TRBJ2-1	CASSIRYEGYSSYNEQFF	TGTGCCAGTAGTATACGGTATGAGGGCTACAGCTCCTACAATGAGCAGTTCTTC
TRBV6-6	-	TRBD1	TRBJ2-1	CASSLWTGNNEQFF	TGTGCCAGCAGTCTCTGGACAGGGAACAATGAGCAGTTCTTC
TRBV4-2	few	TRBD1	TRBJ1-4	CASSQAWTGGAEATNEKLFF	TGTGCCAGCAGCCAAGCCTGGACAGGGGGCGCAGAAGCAACTAATGAAAAACTGTTTTTT
TRBV28	-	-	TRBJ2-2	CASSFIQGQSGELFF	TGTGCCAGCAGTTTTATCCAGGGTCAGTCCGGGGAGCTGTTTTTT
TRBV9	-	TRBD1	TRBJ1-4	CASSVQGATNEKLFF	TGTGCCAGCAGCGTACAGGGGGCAACTAATGAAAAACTGTTTTTT
TRBV24-1	-	-	TRBJ2-7	CATSDLADSGEQYF	TGTGCCACCAGTGATTTGGCAGACTCGGGCGAGCAGTACTTC
TRBV6-5	-	-	TRBJ1-5	CASSLNRDSNQPQHF	TGTGCCAGCAGTTTAAACAGGGACAGCAATCAGCCCCAGCATTTT
TRBV4-1	-	-	TRBJ2-1	CASSKLVTYNEQFF	TGCGCCAGCAGCAAACTAGTAACCTACAATGAGCAGTTCTTC
TRBV21-1	few	-	TRBJ1-2	CASSRGTGGIYGYTF	TGTGCCAGCAGCCGTGGGACAGGGGGGATCTATGGCTACACCTTC
TRBV5-1	-	-	TRBJ2-3	CASSLGGDPYTDTQYF	TGCGCCAGCAGCTTGGGGGGGGACCCATACACAGATACGCAGTATTTT
TRBV28	once	-	TRBJ2-7	CATLLSGGYEQYF	TGTGCCACGCTTCTATCAGGAGGTTACGAGCAGTACTTC
TRBV28	-	TRBD1	TRBJ1-1	CASSYQGGAFF	TGTGCCAGCAGTTACCAGGGGGGAGCTTTCTTT
TRBV9	-	TRBD1	TRBJ2-5	CASSLGQGWGQETQYF	TGTGCCAGCAGCTTAGGACAGGGGTGGGGCCAAGAGACCCAGTACTTC
TRBV18	-	-	TRBJ2-2	CASSPPGQLKTGELFF	TGTGCCAGCTCACCGCCGGGACAATTGAAGACCGGGGAGCTGTTTTTT
TRBV9	-	TRBD2	TRBJ2-3	CASSVLAGGPDTQYF	TGTGCCAGCAGCGTACTGGCGGGGGGGCCAGATACGCAGTATTTT
TRBV7-8	-	-	TRBJ1-2	CASSQDSNYGYTF	TGTGCCAGCAGCCAGGACAGCAACTATGGCTACACCTTC
TRBV3-1/TRBV3-2	-	-	TRBJ1-5	CASSPGQLYSNQPQHF	TGTGCCAGCAGCCCCGGACAGCTATATAGCAATCAGCCCCAGCATTTT
TRBV7-3	-	TRBD2	TRBJ2-1	CASSQAGRGAYNEQFF	TGTGCCAGCAGTCAAGCAGGCCGGGGGGCCTACAATGAGCAGTTCTTC
TRBV5-1	-	-	TRBJ2-1	CASSLGGGYSNEQFF	TGCGCCAGCAGCTTGGGAGGAGGGTACTCAAATGAGCAGTTCTTC
TRBV5-4	-	-	TRBJ2-3	CASSSPSTDTQYF	TGTGCCAGCAGCTCCCCTAGCACAGATACGCAGTATTTT
TRBV27	-	-	TRBJ1-3	CASSSGAYGSGNTIYF	TGTGCCAGCAGTTCCGGGGCATACGGGAGTGGAAACACCATATATTTT
TRBV30	-	TRBD1	TRBJ1-6	CAWSLGGGGNSPLHF	TGTGCCTGGAGTCTTGGAGGGGGCGGCAATTCACCCCTCCACTTT